Listed below are T cell receptor beta chains from one sample, sequenced in a study of glioma-infiltrating T cells. TCRdb re-analysed the multiplex PCR reads in MiXCR, keeping a single row per CDR3 protein. Of 150,000 or so distinct CDR3 sequences listed, 35% to 50% are singletons. The sequencing sample was made of glioma tissue, nonneoplastic brain tissue, or PBMCs (not recorded which). The source of these receptors is a human donor with low-grade glioma or glioblastoma, undergoing nonglioma brain surgery, or in good health (not recorded which). Each CDR3 is given with its conserved first and last residue. Each record gives: clone size, CDR3 length, D gene, V gene, J gene, CDR3 DNA, CDR3 protein. D genes are given only for firm matches. Clone size is shown for a subset of rows, as once, few, many or a class of expanded clone.

size: few; length: 16; D: -; V: TRBV24-1; J: TRBJ1-5; DNA: TGTGCCACCAGTGATGCAGGGCGGGACGGCAATCAGCCCCAGCATTTT; CDR3: CATSDAGRDGNQPQHF
size: -; length: 15; D: -; V: TRBV20-1; J: TRBJ2-3; DNA: TGCAGTGCTCAACGGACTGGGACAAGCATAGATACGCAGTATTTT; CDR3: CSAQRTGTSIDTQYF
size: -; length: 15; D: -; V: TRBV20-1; J: TRBJ2-5; DNA: TGCAGTGTTAGAGATCCAAGGGGGAGGTTTGAGACCCAGTACTTC; CDR3: CSVRDPRGRFETQYF
size: few; length: 14; D: TRBD1; V: TRBV6-1; J: TRBJ2-7; DNA: TGTGCCAGCAGATTCCGGGACAGACTCTACGAGCAGTACTTC; CDR3: CASRFRDRLYEQYF
size: many; length: 14; D: -; V: TRBV25-1; J: TRBJ1-3; DNA: TGTGCCAGCAGTGAATGGGTGGTCGGAAACACCATATATTTT; CDR3: CASSEWVVGNTIYF
size: -; length: 15; D: -; V: TRBV4-1; J: TRBJ2-7; DNA: TGCGCCAGCAGCCAAGATTTGGTACGGGCCTACGAGCAGTACTTC; CDR3: CASSQDLVRAYEQYF
size: -; length: 15; D: -; V: TRBV28; J: TRBJ1-6; DNA: TGTGCCAGCAGCGCCGAGACAGATCTTAATTCACCCCTCCACTTT; CDR3: CASSAETDLNSPLHF
size: -; length: 16; D: TRBD1; V: TRBV4-1; J: TRBJ2-5; DNA: TGCGCCAGCAGCCAAGTCCCAAAGGGGGCCCAAGAGACCCAGTACTTC; CDR3: CASSQVPKGAQETQYF
size: few; length: 13; D: -; V: TRBV24-1; J: TRBJ1-1; DNA: TGTGCCACCAGTAGGGAAAGGAACACTGAAGCTTTCTTT; CDR3: CATSRERNTEAFF
size: -; length: 13; D: -; V: TRBV6-1; J: TRBJ1-2; DNA: TGTGCCAGCAGTTTTGGAGGTTTCGCCGGCTACACCTTC; CDR3: CASSFGGFAGYTF
size: -; length: 16; D: -; V: TRBV13; J: TRBJ2-3; DNA: TGTGCCAGCAGCGTAGAGGGAAGCCGTAGAGCAGATACGCAGTATTTT; CDR3: CASSVEGSRRADTQYF
size: -; length: 14; D: -; V: TRBV20-1; J: TRBJ1-6; DNA: TGCAGTGCTCCCGACAGGACCTATAATTCACCCCTCCACTTT; CDR3: CSAPDRTYNSPLHF
size: -; length: 12; D: -; V: TRBV6-1; J: TRBJ2-1; DNA: TGTGCCAGCAGATCCGTAGTCGATGAGCAGTTCTTC; CDR3: CASRSVVDEQFF
size: -; length: 13; D: -; V: TRBV29-1; J: TRBJ2-7; DNA: TGCAGCGTTGTATGGATAGGGGGCTACGAGCAGTACTTC; CDR3: CSVVWIGGYEQYF
size: few; length: 15; D: -; V: TRBV20-1; J: TRBJ2-7; DNA: TGCAGTGCCGCCTACACTAGATTTCCCTCCTACGAGCAGTACTTC; CDR3: CSAAYTRFPSYEQYF
size: -; length: 14; D: -; V: TRBV6-9; J: TRBJ1-1; DNA: TGTGCCATCAGTTACCTATACACGAACACTGAAGCTTTCTTT; CDR3: CAISYLYTNTEAFF
size: -; length: 8; D: -; V: TRBV12-3/TRBV12-4; J: TRBJ1-1; DNA: TGTGCCAGCGGGGCGGCTTTCTTT; CDR3: CASGAAFF
size: -; length: 15; D: TRBD1; V: TRBV20-1; J: TRBJ1-1; DNA: TGCAATGCTAAACAGGGGGAGCTGGGAAACACCGAAGCTTTCTTT; CDR3: CNAKQGELGNTEAFF
size: -; length: 13; D: -; V: TRBV20-1; J: TRBJ2-7; DNA: TGCAGTGCTCAACGTCGGGGGTTTGGGGAGCAGTACTTC; CDR3: CSAQRRGFGEQYF
size: few; length: 13; D: -; V: TRBV28; J: TRBJ2-7; DNA: TGTGCCAGCAGTTTTGCCAGGGTAAACGAGCAGTACTTC; CDR3: CASSFARVNEQYF
size: -; length: 15; D: -; V: TRBV6-5; J: TRBJ1-1; DNA: TGTGCCAGCAGTTACTCGGGGGCCGGAGGTACTGAAGCTTTCTTT; CDR3: CASSYSGAGGTEAFF
size: -; length: 15; D: TRBD1; V: TRBV27; J: TRBJ1-2; DNA: TGTGCCAGCAGTTCGACAGGGGCTTCGGTAGATGGCTACACCTTC; CDR3: CASSSTGASVDGYTF
size: -; length: 16; D: TRBD2; V: TRBV10-3; J: TRBJ2-3; DNA: TGTGCCATCAGTGAGTTAGGGACTAGCAGGGCAGATACGCAGTATTTT; CDR3: CAISELGTSRADTQYF
size: -; length: 15; D: -; V: TRBV4-2; J: TRBJ1-5; DNA: TGTGCCAGCAGCCAAGCGCCTACTGGGGAAAATACGCAGCATTTT; CDR3: CASSQAPTGENTQHF
size: many; length: 15; D: -; V: TRBV20-1; J: TRBJ1-5; DNA: TGCAGTGCCTCATATGCGGGGGTGGGCAATCAGCCCCAGCATTTT; CDR3: CSASYAGVGNQPQHF
size: -; length: 13; D: -; V: TRBV15; J: TRBJ1-1; DNA: TGTGCCACCAGCACGCAACAGAACACTGAAGCTTTCTTT; CDR3: CATSTQQNTEAFF
size: -; length: 17; D: TRBD1; V: TRBV4-1; J: TRBJ2-1; DNA: TGCGCCAGCAGCCAAGAAAGGGGCAGGGGGCGCGTGAATGAGCAGTTCTTC; CDR3: CASSQERGRGRVNEQFF
size: -; length: 11; D: TRBD1; V: TRBV6-1; J: TRBJ2-4; DNA: TGTGCCAGCAGTGCCCGACAGGGGTGGTACTTC; CDR3: CASSARQGWYF
size: few; length: 13; D: -; V: TRBV10-3; J: TRBJ1-6; DNA: TGTGCCATCACCGACACAACAAATTCACCCCTCCACTTT; CDR3: CAITDTTNSPLHF
size: -; length: 14; D: TRBD2; V: TRBV6-1; J: TRBJ2-3; DNA: TGTGCCAGCAGACGGGAGGGGGGGACAGATACGCAGTATTTT; CDR3: CASRREGGTDTQYF
size: -; length: 13; D: -; V: TRBV18; J: TRBJ2-3; DNA: TGTGCCAGCTCACCACCGACCCGGGGTACGCAGTATTTT; CDR3: CASSPPTRGTQYF
size: few; length: 12; D: -; V: TRBV4-3; J: TRBJ2-4; DNA: TGCGCCAGCAGCCAACAGAGAGACATTCAGTACTTC; CDR3: CASSQQRDIQYF
size: few; length: 15; D: -; V: TRBV14; J: TRBJ1-3; DNA: TGTGCCAGCAGCCCCCAAAGGAACAGTGGAAACACCATATATTTT; CDR3: CASSPQRNSGNTIYF
size: -; length: 13; D: -; V: TRBV28; J: TRBJ1-2; DNA: TGTGCCAGCGAAACCAGGGATCGACGGGGCTACACATTC; CDR3: CASETRDRRGYTF
size: once; length: 15; D: -; V: TRBV7-2; J: TRBJ2-5; DNA: TGTGCCAGCAGCTTAGCTTTTTCCTTACAAGAGACCCAGTACTTC; CDR3: CASSLAFSLQETQYF
size: -; length: 13; D: TRBD2; V: TRBV10-3; J: TRBJ2-7; DNA: TGTGCCATCAGGGGGAGGGAGGATCACGAGCAGTACTTC; CDR3: CAIRGREDHEQYF
size: -; length: 18; D: TRBD2; V: TRBV24-1; J: TRBJ2-1; DNA: TGTGCCACCAGTGATGTGGGACTAGCGGGGGTCTCCTACAATGAGCAGTTCTTC; CDR3: CATSDVGLAGVSYNEQFF
size: many; length: 15; D: TRBD2; V: TRBV4-1; J: TRBJ2-5; DNA: TGCGCCAGCAGCCACTTAGCGGGAACCCAAGAGACCCAGTACTTC; CDR3: CASSHLAGTQETQYF
size: -; length: 17; D: TRBD1; V: TRBV11-2; J: TRBJ1-1; DNA: TGTGCCAGCAGCCCCGGACAGGGGGCGCGCGTTGGCACTGAAGCTTTCTTT; CDR3: CASSPGQGARVGTEAFF
size: -; length: 12; D: -; V: TRBV6-2/TRBV6-3; J: TRBJ1-2; DNA: TGTGCCAGCAGTGAGGGAGACTATGGCTACACCTTC; CDR3: CASSEGDYGYTF
size: many; length: 13; D: -; V: TRBV20-1; J: TRBJ2-1; DNA: TGCAGTGCTAGAGATCTTGCGGGGATGGAGCAGTTCTTC; CDR3: CSARDLAGMEQFF
size: few; length: 14; D: TRBD2; V: TRBV20-1; J: TRBJ2-7; DNA: TGCAGTGCTGTGACTAGCGGGGCCACCTACGAGCAGTACTTC; CDR3: CSAVTSGATYEQYF